This TCR beta chain appears in the sequencing data of a study of regulatory T cells in long-lasting Graves disease. Time point given: newly diagnosed GD, antithyroid drugs for less than 3 months. RNA extracted from PBMCs served as the sequencing template. The V gene's germline CDR1 is SGHRS and CDR2 YFSETQ. This CDR3 comprises 16 residues. Trimming shortened V by 0 bases and J by 2 bases, and 14 bases separated the two germline ends. Relying on iRepertoire HTBI primers and Arm-PCR of CDR3 regions, the team built TCR beta libraries. MiXCR was run by TCRdb on the multiplex PCR reads, yielding one entry per CDR3 protein. The table lists 500,000 or so distinct CDR3 sequences, around 15% of them singletons, with 20% to 25% in the top ten. This clonotype showed up just a few times. These same data were also listed under a study on T cells in Graves' hyperthyroidism and ophthalmopathy.

The sequenced sample was peripheral blood mononuclear cells (PBMCs), obtained at new diagnosis, from a patient treated with antithyroid drugs. The V gene is TRBV5-1, the J gene TRBJ2-5; the D gene is possibly TRBD1 (5 bases). This receptor was obtained from a woman aged 35 to 59 with Graves disease. CDR3 sequence: CASSLAGTGFQETQYF. CDR3 DNA: TGCGCCAGCAGCTTGGCCGGTACAGGATTTCAAGAGACCCAGTACTTC.